The 29 T cell receptor beta chains below were found in one sample sequenced in a study of blood T cell repertoires in COVID-19. Produced via immunoSEQ multiplex PCR; TCRdb's table is partial and in-frame only. The data show about 210,000 clones, around 82% seen once. Sequenced sample: peripheral blood. The receptors come from a woman aged 45-59 years with acute or convalescent COVID-19.

This clone was found once. The rearrangement links TRBV18 to TRBJ2-5; possible D gene TRBD1, 6 bases. V was trimmed by 4 bases and J by 2 bases, leaving 17 bases between them. CDR3 length: 16 residues. Germline assignment: CDR1 KGHSH and CDR2 LQKENI. The CDR3 DNA is TGTGCCAGCTCACGTGAAAGGACAGATAGACAAGAGACCCAGTACTTC. Residues: CASSRERTDRQETQYF.

This rearrangement joins TRBV10-1 to TRBJ2-3; possible D gene TRBD2, 6 bases. This CDR3 contains 15 residues. Per germline, CDR1 WNHNN and CDR2 SYGVQD (reference sequence). The V end was cut by 7 bases, the J end by 2 bases, with 16 bases between. The CDR3 bases are TGCGCCAGCAAGGAGCGCGGCGGGGACACAGATACGCAGTATTTT. Amino acids: CASKERGGDTDTQYF.

This clone was seen more than once but under ten times. The gene calls are TRBV18 and TRBJ2-7; 9 bases are shared with TRBD1. The J segment lost 2 bases and the V segment lost 2 bases, leaving 4 bases of the junction unmatched. The CDR3 is 15 residues long. Germline V CDR1 and CDR2: KGHSH, LQKENI. The DNA of the CDR3 is TGTGCCAGCTCACCAGGGACAGGGATTACCTACGAGCAGTACTTC. Its translation is CASSPGTGITYEQYF. Using reference TRBV18 and TRBJ2-7 for the parts outside the CDR3, the full variable domain is NAGVMQNPRHLVRRRGQEARLRCSPMKGHSHVYWYRQLPEEGLKFMVYLQKENIIDESGMPKERFSAEFPKEGPSILRIQQVVRGDSAAYFCASSPGTGITYEQYFGPGTRLTVT.

The rearrangement uses TRBV28 and TRBJ2-7; 9 positions agree with TRBD1. Germline V gene lookup returns CDR1 MDHEN and CDR2 SYDVKM. Unmatched junction bases numbered 11, after V lost 3 bases and J lost 5 bases. This CDR3 is 16 amino acids long. The CDR3 DNA follows: TGTGCCAGCAGTTTCAGTATAGGGACAGGGATCCACGAGCAGTACTTC. It codes for CASSFSIGTGIHEQYF.

J is TRBJ2-1 and V is TRBV3-1 (or the pseudogene TRBV3-2); D possibly corresponds to TRBD1 (5 bases). CDR3 length: 12 amino acids. The ends were cut back, 3 bases at V and 8 bases at J, with 8 bases in the middle. Germline V CDR1 and CDR2: LGHDT, YNNKEL (reference sequence). The CDR3 DNA sequence: TGTGCCAGCAGCCATAAAGGGGATGAGCAGTTCTTC. Its protein is CASSHKGDEQFF.

The V gene is TRBV5-1, the J gene TRBJ1-4; TRBD1 agrees at 7 bases. This CDR3 has 16 residues. J lost 0 bases, V lost 0 bases, and 2 bases had no gene match. The germline CDR1 and CDR2 sequences are SGHRS and YFSETQ. In DNA, the CDR3 is TGCGCCAGCAGCTTGGATGGACAGGCAACTAATGAAAAACTGTTTTTT. It translates to CASSLDGQATNEKLFF.

V is TRBV6-1 and J is TRBJ2-1, with 7 bases that match TRBD1. Germline lookup yields CDR1 MNHNS and CDR2 SASEGT. The CDR3 consists of 16 residues. V lost 6 bases to trimming and J lost 1 base; unmatched junction nucleotides: 9. The CDR3 sequence: CASRETGTASYNEQFF. The CDR3 DNA follows: TGTGCCAGCAGGGAAACCGGGACAGCTTCCTACAATGAGCAGTTCTTC.

The chain joins TRBV25-1 to TRBJ2-7, with D possibly being TRBD2 (6 bases). Trimming left V 4 bases short and J 4 bases short, with 26 bases between. Per the germline V gene, CDR1 is MGHDK and CDR2 is SYGVNS. There are 18 residues in the CDR3. This CDR3 is CASSAASGGAHFFYEQYF. CDR3 DNA sequence: TGTGCCAGCAGTGCAGCGTCTGGAGGGGCCCATTTCTTTTACGAGCAGTACTTC.

The J gene is TRBJ1-6, the V gene TRBV25-1; 9 positions agree with TRBD1. Trimming took 3 bases from V and 14 from J; bases not matched to a gene: 14. CDR1 is MGHDK, CDR2 SYGVNS, per germline. This CDR3 is built from 16 residues. CDR3: CASSDRPGTGIVSLHF. CDR3 in DNA: TGTGCCAGCAGTGACCGGCCCGGGACAGGGATTGTATCCCTCCACTTT.

The chain uses TRBV10-3 and TRBJ1-2, with 9 bases aligning to TRBD1. Per the germline V gene, CDR1 is ENHRY and CDR2 is SYGVKD. The CDR3 loop spans 16 amino acids. V was clipped by 0 bases and J by 7 bases; unmatched bases: 9. The CDR3 loop reads CAISESGMTGGGGYTF. The CDR3 nucleotides read TGTGCCATCAGTGAGTCGGGGATGACAGGGGGAGGTGGCTACACCTTC.

The chain joins TRBV7-9 to TRBJ2-7, with 8 bases lining up with TRBD1. Trimming removed 5 bases from V and 6 bases from J; junction bases left unmatched: 9. CDR1 and CDR2 (germline): SEHNR, FQNEAQ (reference sequence). The CDR3 is 14 residues long. This CDR3 is CASSARQGRIEQYF. The CDR3 DNA sequence: TGTGCCAGCAGCGCCCGACAGGGGAGGATCGAGCAGTACTTC.

The chain couples TRBV15 to TRBJ2-5, with a tentative D call TRBD1 (6 bases). The germline CDR1 and CDR2 sequences are LNHNV and YYDKDF (reference sequence). Trimming removed 1 base at V and 4 bases at J, with 10 bases between. The CDR3 consists of 14 residues. The DNA for the CDR3 is TGTGCCACCAGCAGAGTGGGACAAGCAGAGACCCAGTACTTC. It is translated as CATSRVGQAETQYF.

This chain links TRBV27 with TRBJ1-2; D unresolved. Trimming removed 7 bases from V and 8 bases from J, with 11 bases in between. Germline CDR1 reads MNHEY; CDR2 reads SMNVEV (reference sequence). The CDR3 runs 11 residues. CDR3 in DNA: TGTGCCAGCAAGGAGGGAGGGGGCTACACCTTC. Residues: CASKEGGGYTF.

The V and J genes are TRBV7-2 and TRBJ2-5; D is possibly TRBD2 (6 bases). Germline loops: CDR1 SGHTA, CDR2 FQGNSA. The CDR3 spans 13 residues. V was cut by 2 bases and J by 5 bases, with 9 bases left in between. The CDR3 region is CASSLKGRETQYF. CDR3 in DNA: TGTGCCAGCAGCTTAAAGGGGAGGGAGACCCAGTACTTC. Full variable domain (rest looked up from reference TRBV7-2 and TRBJ2-5): GAGVSQSPSNKVTEKGKDVELRCDPISGHTALYWYRQSLGQGLEFLIYFQGNSAPDKSGLPSDRFSAERTGGSVSTLTIQRTQQEDSAVYLCASSLKGRETQYFGPGTRLLVL.

The chain uses TRBV11-2 and TRBJ2-5; 12 bases fit TRBD1. The V and J ends lost 7 bases and 4 bases, in that order; junction bases with no gene match: 10. Germline values: CDR1 SGHAT, CDR2 FQNNGV. This CDR3 has 16 residues. Here the CDR3 DNA reads TGTGCCAGCAAAATCGTGGGGACAGGGGGCCGAGAGACCCAGTACTTC. It encodes CASKIVGTGGRETQYF. Supplemented by reference TRBV11-2 and TRBJ2-5, the full variable domain reads EAGVAQSPRYKIIEKRQSVAFWCNPISGHATLYWYQQILGQGPKLLIQFQNNGVVDDSQLPKDRFSAERLKGVDSTLKIQPAKLEDSAVYLCASKIVGTGGRETQYFGPGTRLLVL.

J is TRBJ2-7 and V is TRBV6-5; 11 bases match TRBD1. Germline lookup yields CDR1 MNHEY and CDR2 SVGAGI. The CDR3 length is 15 residues. After removal of 10 bases from V and 5 bases from J, the junction contained 13 bases not matched to a gene. The CDR3 DNA follows: TGTGCCACCTGGACAGGGGGCGTCGTGGGCCACGAGCAGTACTTC. It translates to CATWTGGVVGHEQYF.

V is TRBV10-1 and J is TRBJ2-5; 10 bases fit TRBD2. Unmatched junction bases numbered 8, after V lost 8 bases and J lost 5 bases. The CDR3 has 14 amino acids. The V gene's germline CDR1 is WNHNN and CDR2 SYGVQD (reference sequence). CDR3 DNA: TGCGCCAGCTCCCTAGCGGGAGATGGGGAGACCCAGTACTTC. Protein: CASSLAGDGETQYF.

The V call is TRBV25-1, the J call TRBJ1-6; perhaps TRBD1 as D (6 bases). The CDR3 loop spans 15 amino acids. Trimming took 5 bases from V and 9 from J, leaving 17 bases between them. Germline loops: CDR1 MGHDK, CDR2 SYGVNS. In nucleotides, the CDR3 is TGTGCCAGCAGTATTACAGGGAGTTTTGGTTCACCCCTCCACTTT. Its translation is CASSITGSFGSPLHF.

J is TRBJ1-4 and V is TRBV5-1; D not certain. Germline loops: CDR1 SGHRS, CDR2 YFSETQ. The CDR3 loop spans 14 amino acids. Trimming removed 5 bases from V and 3 bases from J, with 11 bases in between. The CDR3 reads CASSMSAANEKLFF. The CDR3 DNA reads TGCGCCAGCAGTATGTCTGCGGCTAATGAAAAACTGTTTTTT.

This clone showed up just a few times. V is TRBV25-1 and J is TRBJ1-6; 8 nucleotides line up with TRBD1. This CDR3 is built from 15 residues. Germline V gene sequence: CDR1 MGHDK, CDR2 SYGVNS. V dropped 3 bases and J dropped 6; count of bases not matched to a gene: 4. In nucleotides, the CDR3 is TGTGCCAGCAGTGACCTCGGACAGGGTAATTCACCCCTCCACTTT. It is translated as CASSDLGQGNSPLHF. Full variable domain (rest looked up from reference TRBV25-1 and TRBJ1-6): EADIYQTPRYLVIGTGKKITLECSQTMGHDKMYWYQQDPGMELHLIHYSYGVNSTEKGDLSSESTVSRIRTEHFPLTLESARPSHTSQYLCASSDLGQGNSPLHFGNGTRLTVT.

The gene calls are TRBV27 and TRBJ2-1; possible D gene TRBD2, 5 bases. The V gene's germline CDR1 is MNHEY and CDR2 SMNVEV (reference sequence). V dropped 4 bases and J dropped 6 bases, with 10 bases sitting between them. The CDR3 length is 13 residues. CDR3 protein: CASSSGIGNEQFF. CDR3 DNA: TGTGCCAGCAGTTCGGGGATTGGCAATGAGCAGTTCTTC.

The chain combines TRBV7-2 with TRBJ2-7; D gene ambiguous. CDR1 and CDR2 from the germline V gene are SGHTA and FQGNSA. The CDR3 totals 11 residues. V was cut by 4 bases and J by 2 bases, with 3 bases left in between. CDR3 in amino acids: CASSSTYEQYF. The DNA of the CDR3 is TGTGCCAGCAGCTCCACCTACGAGCAGTACTTC.

In its sample, this clone was seen a few times. The rearrangement uses TRBV24-1 and TRBJ2-2; possible D gene TRBD2, 5 bases. Deletions cut 2 bases from V and 0 bases from J, with 9 bases between. There are 16 residues in the CDR3. Germline V gives CDR1 KGHDR, CDR2 SFDVKD. This CDR3 is CATSDWETSNTGELFF. In DNA, the CDR3 is TGTGCCACCAGTGATTGGGAGACTTCGAACACCGGGGAGCTGTTTTTT.

The V gene is TRBV30, the J gene TRBJ2-7; tentatively, D is TRBD2 (5 bases). This CDR3 is built from 13 residues. V shed 0 bases and J shed 0 bases, with 6 bases lying between them. The germline V gene has CDR1 GTSNPN and CDR2 SVGIG (reference sequence). The CDR3 DNA reads TGTGCCTGGAGTGTGGGGAGCTCCTACGAGCAGTACTTC. The encoded protein is CAWSVGSSYEQYF.

This rearrangement joins TRBV19 to TRBJ1-5; tentative D call: TRBD1 (5 bases). The CDR3 covers 14 residues. The ends were cut back, 9 bases at V and 3 bases at J, with 15 bases in the middle. Germline assignment: CDR1 LNHDA and CDR2 SQIVND (reference sequence). DNA of the CDR3: TGTGCCAGCAACCCCGGCAGGGTCAATCAGCCCCAGCATTTT. Translating gives CASNPGRVNQPQHF. Based on the CDR3 plus reference TRBV19 and TRBJ1-5, the full variable domain is DGGITQSPKYLFRKEGQNVTLSCEQNLNHDAMYWYRQDPGQGLRLIYYSQIVNDFQKGDIAEGYSVSREKKESFPLTVTSAQKNPTAFYLCASNPGRVNQPQHFGDGTRLSIL.

The genes are TRBV19 and TRBJ2-5; tentatively, D is TRBD1 (7 bases). CDR1 and CDR2 (germline): LNHDA, SQIVND (reference sequence). This CDR3 region has 15 residues. V gave up 1 base and J gave up 5 bases, with 14 bases separating them. CDR3 DNA: TGTGCCAGTAGTATAGTTCGGGCGGGACAGGAGACCCAGTACTTC. This sequence encodes CASSIVRAGQETQYF. The full variable domain, rest sourced from reference TRBV19 and TRBJ2-5, is DGGITQSPKYLFRKEGQNVTLSCEQNLNHDAMYWYRQDPGQGLRLIYYSQIVNDFQKGDIAEGYSVSREKKESFPLTVTSAQKNPTAFYLCASSIVRAGQETQYFGPGTRLLVL.

The chain has TRBV4-1 and TRBJ1-5; tentative D call: TRBD1 (5 bases). V was trimmed by 1 base and J by 3 bases, leaving 13 bases between them. Germline CDR1 and CDR2: MGHRA and YSYEKL. This CDR3 region has 16 residues. In nucleotides, the CDR3 is TGCGCCAGCAGCCAAGCAATAGGGGTGGCCAATCAGCCCCAGCATTTT. Amino acid sequence: CASSQAIGVANQPQHF.

The chain couples TRBV29-1 to TRBJ1-1; maybe TRBD1 (6 bases). Trimming cost V 6 bases and J 6 bases, with 17 bases left between them. CDR3 length: 13 amino acids. Germline lookup yields CDR1 SQVTM and CDR2 ANQGSEA. The CDR3 here is CSVSGGLRPEAFF. In DNA form, the CDR3 reads TGCAGCGTATCGGGGGGGCTCAGGCCTGAAGCTTTCTTT.

This chain's CDR3 is CASSEPGTGGYEQYF. CDR3 nucleotide sequence: TGTGCCAGCAGTGAGCCCGGGACAGGGGGGTACGAGCAGTACTTC. The chain carries TRBV25-1 and TRBJ2-7; 11 bases are shared with TRBD1. The CDR3 sequence is 15 residues long. CDR1 MGHDK and CDR2 SYGVNS come from the germline V gene. V dropped 3 bases and J dropped 4; count of bases not matched to a gene: 5.